Sequencing of this T cell receptor (beta chain) was carried out in a study of T cell repertoires in cytomegalovirus infection. TCRdb called the reads again in MiXCR, with one record for every CDR3 protein. The data show fewer than 1,000,000 distinct CDR3 sequences, roughly 30% seen once. The CDR3 extends over 13 amino acids. The V segment lost 5 bases and the J segment 2 bases; nucleotides outside the gene matches: 0. Germline V gene data show CDR1 as SGHNT and CDR2 as YENEEA. This clonotype was detected many times. The target antigen is unknown. Study-wide results and limits: HLA-C-restricted CMV-specific TCR beta clonotypes prevailed in the ex vivo response.

The clonotype was recovered from a human donor in good health (CMV status not recorded). Some clones in this sample may be carry-over from other donors' samples. Sample: cultured CD8+ T cells from PBMCs, taken from culture after CMV antigen stimulation. The chain recombines TRBV11-3 with TRBJ1-2, with 9 bases matching TRBD1. The CDR3 spells CASSGQGNYGYTF. CDR3 coding DNA: TGTGCCAGCAGCGGACAGGGGAACTATGGCTACACCTTC.